The 18 T cell receptor beta chains below were found in one sample sequenced in a study of persistence of HIV-infected CD4 T cells. Overlapping HIV-1 Gag 15-mer peptides at approximately 0.91 ug per peptide per mL were used. Sorting of responding CD4+ T cells relied on upregulated CD40 ligand together with CD69. No antigen has been assigned to these receptors. The immunoSEQ assay was version 4, run in survey mode. Profiled with immunoSEQ multiplex PCR; TCRdb holds only in-frame clones, not every one. The sample includes over 10,000 clones, over 65% of them seen just once. The sample in question was CD4+ T cells sorted from PBMCs after roughly 19-hour stimulation, obtained from a patient who received antiretroviral therapy. These receptors were collected from an adult man with HIV who was CMV-seropositive.

About this clone: A read error may account for a junction end that differs from germline. This chain links TRBV30 with TRBJ2-7; TRBD2 aligns across 12 bases. The CDR3 consists of 16 residues. Germline CDR1 is GTSNPN and CDR2 is SVGIG (reference sequence). CDR3 amino acids: CAWGVRLAGGADEQYF. The CDR3, as DNA: TGTGCCTGGGGTGTCCGGCTAGCGGGAGGGGCCGACGAGCAGTACTTC.

A few counts support this clone. The rearrangement joins TRBV27 to TRBJ2-7; TRBD1 aligns across 10 bases. The J segment lost 4 bases and the V segment lost 6 bases, leaving 6 bases of the junction unmatched. The CDR3 runs 14 residues. Germline V gene lookup returns CDR1 MNHEY and CDR2 SMNVEV (reference sequence). CDR3 sequence (DNA): TGTGCCAGCAGACTCGACAGGGGGCCGTACGAGCAGTACTTC. It is translated as CASRLDRGPYEQYF.

This chain links TRBV30 with TRBJ2-7; weak D call: TRBD2 (7 bases). Germline V gene sequence: CDR1 GTSNPN, CDR2 SVGIG (reference sequence). This CDR3 has 15 residues. V shed 1 base and J shed 1 base, with 14 bases lying between them. CDR3 DNA sequence: TGTGCCTGGAGTGCCAAGGGGGGGGGATCCTACGAGCAGTACTTC. Protein: CAWSAKGGGSYEQYF.

CDR3 in amino acids: CASSETEFRNTEAFF. CDR3 sequence (DNA): TGTGCCAGCAGTGAAACGGAATTTCGGAACACTGAAGCTTTCTTT. V gene TRBV6-1 combines with J gene TRBJ1-1; D gene uncertain. CDR1 is MNHNS, CDR2 SASEGT, per germline. Trimming cost V 2 bases and J 1 base, with 11 bases left between them. The CDR3 length is 15 residues.

This clone is classed as medium-sized. This chain uses TRBV7-6 with TRBJ2-6; maybe TRBD1 (5 bases). Germline V gene lookup returns CDR1 SGHVS and CDR2 FNYEAQ. V lost 5 bases and J 4 bases, leaving 9 bases between the germline ends. CDR3 size: 14 residues. This CDR3 reads CASSPGNGANVLTF. The CDR3 DNA follows: TGTGCCAGCAGCCCAGGGAACGGGGCCAACGTCCTGACTTTC.

This clone was recorded once. The chain recombines TRBV19 with TRBJ1-5; D might be TRBD1 (6 bases). The CDR3 extends over 14 amino acids. The V gene's germline CDR1 is LNHDA and CDR2 SQIVND (reference sequence). Trimming took off 2 bases at V and 7 bases at J, with 12 bases between the two ends. The CDR3 protein is CASSIWGAQQPQHF. In DNA form, the CDR3 reads TGTGCCAGTAGTATATGGGGGGCACAGCAGCCCCAGCATTTT.

The chain employs TRBV7-9 and TRBJ2-1; the D is unclear. V was pared by 2 bases and J by 9 bases, with 5 bases between. CDR3 size: 11 residues. CDR1 and CDR2 (germline): SEHNR, FQNEAQ (reference sequence). The chain's CDR3 is CASSLRVEQFF. The DNA of the CDR3 is TGTGCCAGCAGCTTAAGGGTTGAGCAGTTCTTC.

This chain uses TRBV9 with TRBJ1-1; maybe TRBD1 (6 bases). This CDR3 has 14 amino acids. Trimming took off 0 bases at V and 5 bases at J, with 11 bases between the two ends. In germline, CDR1 is SGDLS, CDR2 YYNGEE. The CDR3 reads CASSVVPGATEAFF. The CDR3, as DNA: TGTGCCAGCAGCGTAGTTCCAGGGGCGACTGAAGCTTTCTTT.

The CDR3 DNA reads as TGTGCCAGCAGGGAGGGACAGGGGTGGTCATGCACTGAAGCTTTCTTT. Its protein is CASREGQGWSCTEAFF. This rearrangement joins TRBV6-4 to TRBJ1-1; 10 nucleotides agree with TRBD1. This CDR3 contains 16 residues. Germline V CDR1 and CDR2: MRHNA, SNTAGT. V lost 6 bases, J lost 4 bases, and 11 bases stayed unmatched.

V and J are TRBV7-2 and TRBJ2-5; D not resolved. The germline gives CDR1 SGHTA, CDR2 FQGNSA. The CDR3 is made up of 11 amino acids. With 8 bases removed from V and 2 bases from J, the gap between germline ends came to 6 bases. In nucleotides, the CDR3 is TGTGCCAGCTCTTCACAAGAGACCCAGTACTTC. Its protein is CASSSQETQYF. The full variable domain, completed using reference TRBV7-2 and TRBJ2-5, is GAGVSQSPSNKVTEKGKDVELRCDPISGHTALYWYRQSLGQGLEFLIYFQGNSAPDKSGLPSDRFSAERTGGSVSTLTIQRTQQEDSAVYLCASSSQETQYFGPGTRLLVL.

This clone came up a few times. CDR3 sequence reads: CASSQDPPAGGHNEQFF. In DNA, the CDR3 is TGTGCCAGCAGCCAAGATCCCCCAGCGGGAGGGCACAATGAGCAGTTCTTC. The V gene is TRBV4-2, the J gene TRBJ2-1; the match to TRBD2 covers 10 bases. Per germline, CDR1 LGHNA and CDR2 YNFKEQ. J lost 5 bases, V lost 0 bases, and 7 bases had no gene match. CDR3 length: 17 amino acids.

This clone is medium-sized by share. The chain uses TRBV5-5 and TRBJ1-5; D is perhaps TRBD1 (6 bases). Trimming took 4 bases from V and 3 from J, leaving 20 bases between them. This CDR3 has 17 residues. Germline V gene lookup returns CDR1 SGHKS and CDR2 YYEKEE (reference sequence). CDR3 coding DNA: TGTGCCAGCAGCATCCAGACAGGAGGTTGGGCCAATCAGCCCCAGCATTTT. Protein sequence: CASSIQTGGWANQPQHF.

The V call is TRBV9, the J call TRBJ2-7, with TRBD1 matching 8 bases. The CDR3 is 18 amino acids. The V gene end was trimmed by 3 bases and the J gene end by 4 bases; junction bases not matched to a gene: 18. Germline V CDR1 and CDR2: SGDLS, YYNGEE. The CDR3 loop is CASSARDRTESIRYEQYF. Here the CDR3 DNA reads TGTGCCAGCAGCGCCAGGGACAGGACTGAAAGTATCCGATACGAGCAGTACTTC.

The genes are TRBV19 and TRBJ1-2, with TRBD1 as a possible D gene (6 bases). Germline values: CDR1 LNHDA, CDR2 SQIVND (reference sequence). V lost 5 bases, J lost 2 bases, and 12 bases lay in between. The length of the CDR3 is 14 residues. CDR3 sequence reads: CASSRGQGNYGYTF. The CDR3 nucleotides read TGTGCCAGTAGTCGGGGGCAGGGAAACTATGGCTACACCTTC.

This chain connects TRBV3-1 (or the pseudogene TRBV3-2) to TRBJ2-1, with 9 bases lining up with TRBD2. The CDR3 length is 17 residues. After removal of 4 bases from V and 4 bases from J, the junction contained 11 bases not matched to a gene. Per germline, CDR1 LGHDT and CDR2 YNNKEL (reference sequence). CDR3 amino acids: CASSPRGGSGRYNEQFF. The CDR3, as DNA: TGTGCCAGCAGCCCCCGGGGAGGTAGCGGGAGATACAATGAGCAGTTCTTC.

Comments on this clone: This sample also contains other DNA sequences that code for the same CDR3. The chain combines TRBV7-2 with TRBJ2-1, with 9 bases aligning to TRBD1. After removal of 1 base from V and 2 bases from J, the junction contained 0 bases not matched to a gene. Germline-derived CDR1 and CDR2 are SGHTA and FQGNSA. The CDR3 loop spans 15 amino acids. CDR3 residues: CASSLDRGPYNEQFF. The CDR3 DNA is TGTGCCAGCAGCTTAGACAGGGGGCCCTACAATGAGCAGTTCTTC.

The gene calls are TRBV7-9 and TRBJ1-2, with D perhaps matching TRBD1 (5 bases). V was clipped by 3 bases and J by 2 bases, with 7 bases between them. The CDR3 contains 13 residues. CDR1 is SEHNR, CDR2 FQNEAQ, per germline (reference sequence). The CDR3 loop reads CASSFDSNYGYTF. For the CDR3, the DNA is TGTGCCAGCAGCTTCGACAGCAACTATGGCTACACCTTC.

The chain combines TRBV7-9 with TRBJ1-2; D possibly corresponds to TRBD1 (6 bases). Trimming took off 2 bases at V and 1 base at J, with 20 bases between the two ends. This CDR3 is built from 18 residues. The germline CDR1 and CDR2 sequences are SEHNR and FQNEAQ (reference sequence). As DNA, the CDR3 is TGTGCCAGCAGCTTATTTAAGGTGACAGGACGCGATAACTATGGCTACACCTTC. Its translation is CASSLFKVTGRDNYGYTF. The whole variable domain, filled in from reference TRBV7-9 and TRBJ1-2, reads DTGVSQNPRHKITKRGQNVTFRCDPISEHNRLYWYRQTLGQGPEFLTYFQNEAQLEKSRLLSDRFSAERPKGSFSTLEIQRTEQGDSAMYLCASSLFKVTGRDNYGYTFGSGTRLTVV.